This T cell receptor (beta chain) was captured by sequencing in a study of blood T cells in healthy people across ages. Findings and limits, study-wide: TCR beta diversity tracked closely with naive T cell percentage. Reliance upon unsorted PBMCs precluded definitive naive versus antigen-experienced comparison.

It was with a sample-barcoded 5' primer and a J-beta primer mix that a second PCR of about 6 to 12 cycles was run. TCRdb reprocessed the 5' RACE reads via MiXCR and lists one record per CDR3 protein. The sample lists around 1,000,000 distinct CDR3 sequences, roughly 24% occurring once. The length of the CDR3 is 14 residues. V was shortened by 6 bases and J by 1 base, with 10 bases between the two germline ends. Of note for this clonotype: Antigen: not known.

The sample also formed part of further work on T cells of mothers and their children.

The sequence was collected from a girl aged 2 to 10 in good health. The sample taken for sequencing was blood. V is TRBV12-3 or TRBV12-4 and J is TRBJ2-1; D possibly corresponds to TRBD2 (6 bases). CDR3 sequence reads: CASRAGTSYNEQFF. The CDR3 DNA sequence: TGTGCCAGCAGGGCCGGGACTTCCTACAATGAGCAGTTCTTC.